The rows below give T cell receptor beta chains drawn from one sample of a study of shared clonotypes between healthy human individuals. Libraries were prepared by immunoSEQ multiplex PCR; TCRdb keeps only in-frame clonotypes and omits some of them. In the table there are over a million clones, about 98.5% of which are singletons. Sequencing was performed on naive CD4+ T cells sorted from blood. The source of these receptors is a man aged 25 to 40 in good health. CDR3s include the opening cysteine and the closing phenylalanine or tryptophan.

j_gene	v_gene	CDR3aa
TRBJ2-3	TRBV5-4	CASSLELGADTQYF
TRBJ2-1	TRBV9	CASSVAGAGYNEQFF
TRBJ2-5	TRBV18	CASSPDVGTVLETQYF
TRBJ2-1	TRBV7-6	CASSSITGGGGSVVRDEQFF
TRBJ2-1	TRBV29-1	CSVGRQYNEQFF
TRBJ2-2	TRBV6-1	CASSAQTGGMSGELFF
TRBJ2-7	TRBV6-1	CATGPPGTYEQYF
TRBJ2-7	TRBV28	CASSSMGQRRYEQYF
TRBJ2-7	TRBV27	CASDYEQYF
TRBJ2-3	TRBV7-2	CASSLVGNTDTQYF
TRBJ2-1	TRBV19	CASRGQFPYNEQFF
TRBJ2-2	TRBV5-3	CARALSEREFTGELFF
TRBJ2-3	TRBV7-2	CASSLEGVTQYF
TRBJ2-1	TRBV5-1	CASSLEAGGPRYEQFF
TRBJ1-5	TRBV28	CASSRHRGSNQPQHF
TRBJ2-3	TRBV11-2	CASSLGSPADTQYF
TRBJ2-5	TRBV12-2	CASRLGPGPGFIETQYF
TRBJ1-2	TRBV6-1	CASSEVVIWPNYGYTF
TRBJ2-5	TRBV4-2	CASSQAPISTGQETQYF
TRBJ2-1	TRBV14	CASSQEPSREQFF
TRBJ2-3	TRBV7-9	CASSVRSQFLSSTDTQYF
TRBJ2-5	TRBV13	CASSGSGRGQETQYF
TRBJ2-1	TRBV9	CASSVDSNSYNEQFF
TRBJ2-4	TRBV20-1	CSARAQGSYF
TRBJ1-1	TRBV10-1	CASSAPGTGNTEAFF
TRBJ1-3	TRBV13	CASSHRGRSGNTIYF
TRBJ1-3	TRBV5-6	CASSYNRGRGGNTIYF
TRBJ2-5	TRBV7-8	CASSLGVETQYF
TRBJ2-2	TRBV28	CASNTVRSGELFF
TRBJ2-1	TRBV7-6	CASSLGLPSYNEQFF
TRBJ2-7	TRBV5-5	CASSPLAGGRYEQYF
TRBJ2-4	TRBV2	CASREGLAGGQNIQYF
TRBJ2-7	TRBV30	CAWGQGYNEQYF
TRBJ2-1	TRBV5-1	CASSLARATYNEQFF
TRBJ2-1	TRBV6-1	CASRKTSGNDNEQFF
TRBJ2-7	TRBV6-5	CASCPRRTGNYEQYF
TRBJ2-3	TRBV28	CASSRRDRRPPDTQYF
TRBJ2-5	TRBV27	CASSFRGGETQYF
TRBJ1-3	TRBV7-9	CASSLVQGAGNTIYF
TRBJ2-1	TRBV4-2	CASSRTSGSAENEQFF
TRBJ2-1	TRBV6-6	CASSYFRQGPYNEQFF
TRBJ1-1	TRBV5-5	CASRAGRDTEAFF
TRBJ1-3	TRBV6-1	CASSDKRGNTIYF
TRBJ2-2	TRBV2	CASMASGTTNTGELFF
TRBJ2-2	TRBV7-2	CASSYPREGQIWGTGELFF
TRBJ2-5	TRBV6-7	CASLYPGETQYF
TRBJ2-5	TRBV5-4	CASSTAGAEETQYF
TRBJ1-3	TRBV10-2	CASSEWGGIGNTIYF
TRBJ2-7	TRBV6-1	CASKEGEGRDEQYF
TRBJ1-2	TRBV29-1	CSVRQGNYGYTF
TRBJ2-6	TRBV5-1	CASSLGQGGSGANVLTF
TRBJ2-3	TRBV29-1	CSGSVTDTQYF
TRBJ1-2	TRBV28	CASSFKGGYTF
TRBJ2-3	TRBV5-1	CASSPGLAASSTDTQYF
TRBJ2-1	TRBV18	CASSSPNKDSPYNEQFF
TRBJ2-7	TRBV23-1	CASSQGREYDEQYF